Here is one TCR beta chain with its context. The target antigen is unknown. The data stem from a study of TIL therapy for anti-PD-1-resistant metastatic lung cancer. Study information: Patients then received nivolumab; progressors got lymphodepletion, TIL and IL-2.

Noted time point: pre-treatment sample, taken before nivolumab and TIL therapy. CDR3 length: 16 residues. CDR1 and CDR2 (germline): SEHNR, FQNEAQ (reference sequence). The J segment lost 5 bases and the V segment lost 7 bases, leaving 12 bases of the junction unmatched. The immunoSEQ assay was v3. The table came from immunoSEQ multiplex PCR; TCRdb's copy has only in-frame clones and leaves some out. The sample includes tens of thousands of clones, 70% to 75% of them seen just once. Findings and limits, study-wide: This highly selected cohort may not generalize to typical lung cancer patients.

The chain employs TRBV7-9 and TRBJ2-1; 9 positions match TRBD1. The receptor's source is a person aged 25 to 85 with non-small cell lung cancer. The source was blood, collected at baseline. This chain's CDR3 is CASNTMTGGVDNEQFF. The CDR3 bases are TGTGCCAGCAACACCATGACAGGGGGGGTCGACAATGAGCAGTTCTTC.